Shown below are 23 T cell receptor beta chains from a single sample sequenced in a study of cytomegalovirus exposure and HLA in healthy donors. PCR involved 60 Vbeta and 13 Jbeta primers. Assay used: immunoSEQ multiplex PCR; TCRdb lists only in-frame clones, some missing. The table shows roughly 110,000 clones, with about 76% occurring only once. Material for sequencing was PBMCs. Every receptor here comes from a woman in her fifties or sixties in good health and CMV-seropositive.

This sequence joins TRBV29-1 and TRBJ2-1; the match to TRBD2 covers 7 bases. The V gene's germline CDR1 is SQVTM and CDR2 ANQGSEA. The CDR3 covers 14 residues. The ends lost 2 bases at V and 10 bases at J; junction bases unmatched: 11. The CDR3 spells CSVELAGLLREQFF. Written as DNA, the CDR3 is TGCAGCGTTGAATTAGCGGGTCTTTTAAGGGAGCAGTTCTTC.

This clone has only a few counts. The sample has other DNA sequences that encode this CDR3 too. The chain carries TRBV18 and TRBJ1-1, with D uncertain. Germline values: CDR1 KGHSH, CDR2 LQKENI. Trimming removed 1 base at V and 1 base at J, with 7 bases between. The CDR3 has 14 amino acids. The CDR3 sequence: CASSPLAENTEAFF. The DNA of the CDR3 is TGTGCCAGCTCACCACTAGCAGAGAACACTGAAGCTTTCTTT. Variable domain in full (rest from reference TRBV18 and TRBJ1-1): NAGVMQNPRHLVRRRGQEARLRCSPMKGHSHVYWYRQLPEEGLKFMVYLQKENIIDESGMPKERFSAEFPKEGPSILRIQQVVRGDSAAYFCASSPLAENTEAFFGQGTRLTVV.

The chain joins TRBV29-1 to TRBJ2-2; a possible D gene is TRBD1 (5 bases). V was clipped by 5 bases and J by 4 bases, with 11 bases between them. This CDR3 comprises 13 residues. Germline CDR1 is SQVTM and CDR2 is ANQGSEA. The chain's CDR3 is CSVFRQPTGELFF. CDR3 bases: TGCAGCGTTTTCAGACAGCCCACCGGGGAGCTGTTTTTT.

This chain uses TRBV18 with TRBJ2-1; unclear D gene. The CDR3 loop spans 14 amino acids. CDR1 and CDR2 from the germline V gene are KGHSH and LQKENI. Between the trimmed V and J ends, which lost 0 bases and 9 bases, there was a span of 12 bases. The CDR3 sequence: CASSPPTSTGEQFF. The CDR3 nucleotides read TGTGCCAGCTCACCACCCACGTCTACGGGTGAGCAGTTCTTC.

The chain combines TRBV7-3 with TRBJ2-3, with 8 bases matching TRBD2. The CDR3 extends over 14 amino acids. Per germline, CDR1 SGHTA and CDR2 FQGTGA. V dropped 3 bases and J dropped 4; count of bases not matched to a gene: 3. The CDR3 DNA is TGTGCCAGCAGCTTTCGGCGGGGGGCAGATACGCAGTATTTT. The encoded protein is CASSFRRGADTQYF.

This clone occurred once. The chain employs TRBV5-4 and TRBJ2-3; TRBD1 is a possible D gene (6 bases). This CDR3 comprises 18 residues. The V and J ends lost 2 bases and 0 bases respectively, with 19 bases between them. CDR1 SGHNT and CDR2 YYREEE come from the germline V gene (reference sequence). The CDR3 nucleotides read TGTGCCAGCAGCTTAGGGCAGGGGAGCGGACCTAGCACAGATACGCAGTATTTT. It codes for CASSLGQGSGPSTDTQYF.

This chain's CDR3 is CASRTSGTYEQYF. CDR3 DNA: TGTGCCAGCAGGACTAGCGGGACCTACGAGCAGTACTTC. J is TRBJ2-7 and V is TRBV6-5; 11 nucleotides agree with TRBD2. From germline, CDR1 is MNHEY and CDR2 SVGAGI. This CDR3 contains 13 residues. V shed 6 bases and J 2 bases; nucleotides not matched to a gene: 0.

This clone was seen only a few times. This rearrangement joins TRBV15 to TRBJ1-1; D unclear. Between the trimmed V and J ends, which lost 0 bases and 1 base, there was a span of 9 bases. The CDR3 has 15 amino acids. Germline-derived CDR1 and CDR2 are LNHNV and YYDKDF (reference sequence). The CDR3 is CATSREVQPNTEAFF. The CDR3 region has the DNA TGTGCCACCAGCAGAGAGGTACAGCCGAACACTGAAGCTTTCTTT. Variable domain in full (rest from reference TRBV15 and TRBJ1-1): DAMVIQNPRYQVTQFGKPVTLSCSQTLNHNVMYWYQQKSSQAPKLLFHYYDKDFNNEADTPDNFQSRRPNTSFCFLDIRSPGLGDTAMYLCATSREVQPNTEAFFGQGTRLTVV.

The chain has TRBV7-2 and TRBJ1-5; 7 bases line up with TRBD1. V trimming: 1 base; J trimming: 1 base; junction bases outside the gene matches: 13. CDR3 length equals 19 residues. Germline V gene lookup returns CDR1 SGHTA and CDR2 FQGNSA. The CDR3 DNA reads TGTGCCAGCAGCTTAGTTCGGTCAGGGGGGCCGAGAAGCAATCAGCCCCAGCATTTT. Translated, it gives CASSLVRSGGPRSNQPQHF. Filled out from reference TRBV7-2 and TRBJ1-5, the complete variable domain reads GAGVSQSPSNKVTEKGKDVELRCDPISGHTALYWYRQSLGQGLEFLIYFQGNSAPDKSGLPSDRFSAERTGGSVSTLTIQRTQQEDSAVYLCASSLVRSGGPRSNQPQHFGDGTRLSIL.

The chain uses TRBV28 and TRBJ1-2, with D perhaps TRBD1 (6 bases). The germline V and J ends were trimmed by 4 bases and 6 bases, with 15 bases remaining between them. CDR1 and CDR2 from the germline V gene are MDHEN and SYDVKM. This CDR3 contains 14 residues. The CDR3 loop reads CASSYRRGWDGYTF. CDR3 DNA: TGTGCCAGCAGTTACAGAAGGGGGTGGGATGGCTACACCTTC.

V is TRBV7-3 and J is TRBJ2-1, with no clear D. The CDR3 runs to 14 residues. Germline loops: CDR1 SGHTA, CDR2 FQGTGA. V gave up 4 bases and J gave up 8 bases, with 15 bases separating them. CDR3 nucleotide sequence: TGTGCCAGCAGCTCTCAGCGTTCATCCCATGAGCAGTTCTTC. It specifies CASSSQRSSHEQFF.

The rearrangement links TRBV10-3 to TRBJ1-2; 8 bases line up with TRBD1. V dropped 8 bases and J dropped 2; count of bases not matched to a gene: 4. Germline loops: CDR1 ENHRY, CDR2 SYGVKD. CDR3 length equals 13 residues. The CDR3 sequence is CAIADRENYGYTF. The CDR3 DNA sequence: TGTGCCATCGCGGACAGGGAAAACTATGGCTACACCTTC.

This clone was detected once. V and J are TRBV5-4 and TRBJ1-2; the D gene is possibly TRBD1 (5 bases). V gave up 7 bases and J gave up 4 bases, with 8 bases separating them. There are 11 residues in the CDR3. The germline V gene encodes CDR1 SGHNT and CDR2 YYREEE (reference sequence). The CDR3 loop is CASGDSYGYTF. CDR3 DNA: TGTGCCAGCGGCGACAGCTATGGCTACACCTTC.

This chain uses TRBV9 with TRBJ2-2; D is ambiguous. The CDR3 covers 13 residues. V was pared by 0 bases and J by 6 bases, with 6 bases between. Per germline, CDR1 SGDLS and CDR2 YYNGEE. The chain's CDR3 is CASSVAGSGELFF. The CDR3, as DNA: TGTGCCAGCAGCGTAGCAGGATCCGGGGAGCTGTTTTTT.

The CDR3 here is CASSPDRAGNTIYF. The DNA for the CDR3 is TGCGCCAGCAGCCCTGACAGGGCTGGAAACACCATATATTTT. This chain joins TRBV5-1 and TRBJ1-3; 7 positions agree with TRBD1. The V segment lost 4 bases and the J segment 2 bases; nucleotides outside the gene matches: 3. Germline V gene data show CDR1 as SGHRS and CDR2 as YFSETQ. The CDR3 extends over 14 amino acids.

The V and J genes are TRBV28 and TRBJ2-7; TRBD1 aligns across 7 bases. V shed 6 bases and J 2 bases; nucleotides not matched to a gene: 7. CDR1 is MDHEN and CDR2 is SYDVKM in the germline V gene. This CDR3 has 14 residues. CDR3 loop: CASRAVGTAYEQYF. Here the CDR3 DNA reads TGTGCCAGCAGAGCTGTTGGGACAGCCTACGAGCAGTACTTC.

V and J are TRBV11-3 and TRBJ1-1; D gene ambiguous. This CDR3 region has 14 residues. Between the trimmed V and J ends, which lost 5 bases and 2 bases, there was a span of 12 bases. Germline CDR1 and CDR2: SGHNT and YENEEA. Here the CDR3 DNA reads TGTGCCAGCAGCCCTCGACTAGTTAACACTGAAGCTTTCTTT. Its translation: CASSPRLVNTEAFF.

The chain is built from TRBV11-1 and TRBJ2-3, with D perhaps matching TRBD1 (6 bases). V was shortened by 3 bases and J by 6 bases, with 25 bases between the two germline ends. The germline V gene has CDR1 SGHAT and CDR2 FQDESV (reference sequence). CDR3 length: 18 amino acids. CDR3 amino acids: CASSLWLPTGIPNDTQYF. The CDR3 DNA follows: TGTGCCAGCAGCTTGTGGCTCCCAACAGGGATCCCAAACGATACGCAGTATTTT.

This clone appeared a few times. The V and J genes are TRBV18 and TRBJ1-4; D might be TRBD1 (5 bases). Trimming left V 6 bases short and J 6 bases short, with 17 bases between. Germline V gene data show CDR1 as KGHSH and CDR2 as LQKENI. The CDR3 length is 15 residues. DNA for the CDR3: TGTGCCAGCTCCCCGGCGGGGGGAGGTGATGAAAAACTGTTTTTT. Protein: CASSPAGGGDEKLFF.

This clone came up once. V gene TRBV30 combines with J gene TRBJ1-6; TRBD1 is a possible D gene (6 bases). The germline gives CDR1 GTSNPN, CDR2 SVGIG (reference sequence). Trimming took 3 bases from V and 7 from J, leaving 10 bases between them. This CDR3 contains 13 residues. The CDR3 sequence is CAWSRTDNSPLHF. The CDR3 DNA reads TGTGCCTGGAGCCGGACAGACAATTCACCCCTCCACTTT.

The chain carries TRBV7-9 and TRBJ1-4; TRBD1 is a possible D gene (5 bases). CDR3 length: 13 amino acids. The V gene's germline CDR1 is SEHNR and CDR2 FQNEAQ (reference sequence). Trimming removed 4 bases from V and 7 bases from J, with 10 bases in between. The CDR3 sequence: CASSSRQSEKLFF. DNA of the CDR3: TGTGCCAGCAGCTCCCGACAGAGTGAAAAACTGTTTTTT.

CDR3 loop: CASSSLSGGAGTDTQYF. Here the CDR3 DNA reads TGTGCCAGCAGCTCTCTGAGCGGGGGGGCCGGAACAGATACGCAGTATTTT. The V and J genes are TRBV7-3 and TRBJ2-3, with 10 bases that match TRBD2. The V and J ends lost 4 bases and 3 bases, in that order; junction bases with no gene match: 10. This CDR3 has 17 amino acids. Germline CDR1 reads SGHTA; CDR2 reads FQGTGA.

The chain employs TRBV28 and TRBJ1-4, with D uncertain. The CDR3 loop spans 18 amino acids. The V gene's germline CDR1 is MDHEN and CDR2 SYDVKM. The V gene lost 7 bases and the J gene lost 0 bases, with 21 bases spanning the gap. DNA of the CDR3: TGTGCCAGCACCGAGGTCGGGGATACCTCTGCAACTAATGAAAAACTGTTTTTT. Protein product: CASTEVGDTSATNEKLFF.